One and the same sample provided the 28 T cell receptor beta chains below, sequenced in a study of blood T cell repertoires in COVID-19. Using immunoSEQ multiplex PCR, the repertoire was profiled, and TCRdb retains in-frame clones only, with some absent. The sample holds around 93,000 clones; about 81% are singletons and the top ten take around 4.1%. The sequenced sample was peripheral blood. These receptors all stem from a man in his sixties with acute or convalescent COVID-19.

The chain uses TRBV18 and TRBJ1-2, with 9 bases aligning to TRBD1. CDR1 KGHSH and CDR2 LQKENI come from the germline V gene. V shed 6 bases, J shed 6 bases, and the junction held 8 bases outside the gene matches. The CDR3 has 14 amino acids. The CDR3 region has the DNA TGTGCCAGCTCCCTCAGGACAGGGGAAGATGGCTACACCTTC. It encodes CASSLRTGEDGYTF.

V usage is TRBV5-8 and J usage is TRBJ2-3; 9 bases match TRBD2. Germline trimming cut 2 bases from V and 0 bases from J; bases unmatched to any gene: 1. Germline CDR1 and CDR2: SGHTS and YDEGEE. This CDR3 has 15 amino acids. The DNA of the CDR3 is TGTGCCAGCAGCTTTAGCGGGAGAAGCACAGATACGCAGTATTTT. As protein: CASSFSGRSTDTQYF. Drawing the rest from reference TRBV5-8 and TRBJ2-3, the complete variable domain is EAGVTQSPTHLIKTRGQQATLRCSPISGHTSVYWYQQALGLGLQFLLWYDEGEERNRGNFPPRFSGRQFPNYSSELNVNALELEDSALYLCASSFSGRSTDTQYFGPGTRLTVL.

J is TRBJ2-7 and V is TRBV5-4; 12 bases match TRBD2. The CDR3 has 17 residues. Germline V gene data show CDR1 as SGHNT and CDR2 as YYREEE (reference sequence). V shed 2 bases and J 0 bases; nucleotides not matched to a gene: 6. The CDR3 bases are TGTGCCAGCAGCTTTACTAGCGGGGGGATTAGCTCCTACGAGCAGTACGTC. This encodes CASSFTSGGISSYEQYV.

This chain connects TRBV4-1 to TRBJ2-7; possible D gene TRBD1, 6 bases. CDR1 is MGHRA and CDR2 is YSYEKL in the germline V gene. The ends were cut back, 0 bases at V and 4 bases at J, with 16 bases in the middle. This CDR3 is built from 16 residues. CDR3 residues: CASSQDDRSVAYEQYF. Written as DNA, the CDR3 is TGCGCCAGCAGCCAAGATGACAGGTCGGTCGCGTACGAGCAGTACTTC.

This clone has just a few counts. This rearrangement joins TRBV5-8 to TRBJ1-2; 7 bases agree with TRBD1. The germline gives CDR1 SGHTS, CDR2 YDEGEE. The junction had 7 bases not matched to a gene; V was cut back by 0 bases and J by 5 bases. The CDR3 has 15 amino acids. The CDR3 DNA is TGTGCCAGCAGCTTGGGACAGGGACCCCCTTATGGCTACACCTTC. As protein: CASSLGQGPPYGYTF.

J is TRBJ1-4 and V is TRBV2; 8 bases line up with TRBD1. The CDR3 is made up of 15 amino acids. From germline, CDR1 is SNHLY and CDR2 FYNNEI. The V and J ends lost 8 bases and 0 bases, in that order; junction bases with no gene match: 5. The CDR3, as DNA: TGTGCCAGCCGGACAGGGCTTTCAACTAATGAAAAACTGTTTTTT. This sequence encodes CASRTGLSTNEKLFF.

This chain joins TRBV12-5 and TRBJ1-5; no reliable D call. The V end lost 1 base, the J end lost 6 bases, and 7 bases lay between the germline ends. This CDR3 has 13 amino acids. CDR1 is LGHNT, CDR2 FRNRAP, per germline. DNA for the CDR3: TGTGCTAGTGGTTTGGGCTCGGGTCAGCCCCAGCATTTT. The encoded protein is CASGLGSGQPQHF.

The gene calls are TRBV28 and TRBJ1-3; weak D call: TRBD1 (5 bases). Germline V lookup: CDR1 MDHEN, CDR2 SYDVKM. The CDR3 has 14 residues. The germline V and J ends were trimmed by 11 bases and 2 bases, with 16 bases remaining between them. The CDR3 DNA reads TGTGCCGCCGAGCGGGGGGTCACTGGAAACACCATATATTTT. Its translation: CAAERGVTGNTIYF.

This clone has a handful of counts. CDR3 in amino acids: CASSPAYTEAFF. Here the CDR3 DNA reads TGTGCCAGCAGCCCCGCGTACACTGAAGCTTTCTTT. V gene TRBV14 combines with J gene TRBJ1-1; D uncertain. Germline-derived CDR1 and CDR2 are SGHDN and FVKESK. The CDR3 is 12 residues long. Trimming shortened V by 4 bases and J by 3 bases, and 6 bases separated the two germline ends.

This chain uses TRBV16 with TRBJ1-5; TRBD1 might be the D (6 bases). The V end lost 4 bases, the J end lost 6 bases, and 16 bases lay between the germline ends. This CDR3 is 15 amino acids long. The germline V gene has CDR1 KGHSY and CDR2 FQNENV. The CDR3 loop reads CASSLVGGLGQPQHF. The CDR3 nucleotides are TGTGCCAGCAGCCTTGTCGGGGGGCTGGGTCAGCCCCAGCATTTT.

V usage is TRBV15 and J usage is TRBJ1-1; D remains ambiguous. Between the trimmed V and J ends, which lost 3 bases and 1 base, there was a span of 6 bases. CDR1 is LNHNV, CDR2 YYDKDF, per germline (reference sequence). This CDR3 comprises 13 residues. DNA of the CDR3: TGTGCCACCAGCAGCCTTCCGAACACTGAAGCTTTCTTT. Protein sequence: CATSSLPNTEAFF. The full variable domain, rest sourced from reference TRBV15 and TRBJ1-1, is DAMVIQNPRYQVTQFGKPVTLSCSQTLNHNVMYWYQQKSSQAPKLLFHYYDKDFNNEADTPDNFQSRRPNTSFCFLDIRSPGLGDTAMYLCATSSLPNTEAFFGQGTRLTVV.

V is TRBV2 and J is TRBJ1-2; maybe TRBD1 (6 bases). The CDR3 consists of 13 residues. From germline, CDR1 is SNHLY and CDR2 FYNNEI. Trimming took off 4 bases at V and 2 bases at J, with 8 bases between the two ends. The CDR3 DNA follows: TGTGCCAGCAGTGGGGACATCAACTATGGCTACACCTTC. This translates into CASSGDINYGYTF.

V usage is TRBV24-1 and J usage is TRBJ2-3, with 7 bases lining up with TRBD2. The trim removed 7 bases at V and 4 bases at J, leaving 4 bases unmatched. This CDR3 is built from 13 residues. CDR1 KGHDR and CDR2 SFDVKD come from the germline V gene. CDR3 bases: TGTGCCACCAGCCGGGACTACTCAGATACGCAGTATTTT. Translating it yields CATSRDYSDTQYF.

In this sample, this clone turned up once. This rearrangement joins TRBV12-5 to TRBJ1-5; tentative D call: TRBD1 (6 bases). Trimming cost V 7 bases and J 3 bases, with 16 bases left between them. The CDR3 consists of 15 residues. Germline V gives CDR1 LGHNT, CDR2 FRNRAP. DNA for the CDR3: TGTGCTAGTGCCCCGGGGGGGCGCGTCAATCAGCCCCAGCATTTT. It encodes CASAPGGRVNQPQHF.

The V and J genes are TRBV10-2 and TRBJ1-1; 7 bases are a match to TRBD1. From germline, CDR1 is WSHSY and CDR2 SAAADI. The CDR3 runs 12 residues. Unmatched junction bases numbered 4, after V lost 7 bases and J lost 5 bases. In DNA form, the CDR3 reads TGCGCCAGCATTCAACAGGGGACTGAAGCTTTCTTT. This gives the protein CASIQQGTEAFF.

The rearrangement links TRBV11-3 to TRBJ2-3; 7 bases map to TRBD1. Germline V gene lookup returns CDR1 SGHNT and CDR2 YENEEA. V lost 5 bases, J lost 4 bases, and 6 bases stayed unmatched. The CDR3 length is 14 residues. The CDR3 is CASSPRGMADTQYF. The CDR3 nucleotides are TGTGCCAGCAGCCCCAGGGGGATGGCAGATACGCAGTATTTT.

The chain combines TRBV5-1 with TRBJ2-1; 9 bases align to TRBD1. CDR1 is SGHRS and CDR2 is YFSETQ in the germline V gene. The junction had 6 bases not matched to a gene; V was cut back by 4 bases and J by 7 bases. The CDR3 runs to 14 residues. This CDR3 is CASSILGTGNEQFF. CDR3 DNA sequence: TGCGCCAGCAGCATCCTTGGGACAGGGAATGAGCAGTTCTTC.

The table lists this clone with a few counts. The chain recombines TRBV19 with TRBJ2-5; D is unresolved. Germline-derived CDR1 and CDR2 are LNHDA and SQIVND (reference sequence). The V and J ends lost 5 bases and 2 bases respectively, with 3 bases between them. The length of the CDR3 is 11 residues. CDR3 protein: CASSEQETQYF. CDR3 in DNA: TGTGCCAGTAGTGAGCAAGAGACCCAGTACTTC.

The rearrangement uses TRBV5-1 and TRBJ2-2; TRBD2 might be the D (6 bases). The CDR3 contains 17 residues. Germline assignment: CDR1 SGHRS and CDR2 YFSETQ. V was pared by 3 bases and J by 2 bases, with 17 bases between. CDR3 coding DNA: TGCGCCAGCAGCTACTCCGGGACGGCGGGAAACACCGGGGAGCTGTTTTTT. Translation gives CASSYSGTAGNTGELFF.

This rearrangement joins TRBV7-9 to TRBJ1-1, with TRBD1 identical over 8 bases. CDR3 length: 17 residues. CDR1 is SEHNR, CDR2 FQNEAQ, per germline (reference sequence). J gave up 3 bases and V 4 bases, and 13 bases lay outside the gene matches. CDR3 in amino acids: CASSSAWGRTGYTEAFF. In DNA, the CDR3 is TGTGCCAGCAGCTCAGCTTGGGGTCGGACAGGGTACACTGAAGCTTTCTTT. The entire variable domain, with the rest obtained from reference TRBV7-9 and TRBJ1-1, is as follows: DTGVSQNPRHKITKRGQNVTFRCDPISEHNRLYWYRQTLGQGPEFLTYFQNEAQLEKSRLLSDRFSAERPKGSFSTLEIQRTEQGDSAMYLCASSSAWGRTGYTEAFFGQGTRLTVV.

The V gene is TRBV5-6, the J gene TRBJ1-6; 8 bases fit TRBD1. Trimming removed 2 bases from V and 9 bases from J; junction bases left unmatched: 4. The CDR3 runs 14 residues. The germline gives CDR1 SGHDT, CDR2 YYEEEE. The CDR3 nucleotides read TGTGCCAGCAGCTTACAGGGGGGGGGTTCACCCCTCCACTTT. This translates into CASSLQGGGSPLHF.

The V gene is TRBV27, the J gene TRBJ1-3; possible D gene TRBD1, 5 bases. V shed 0 bases and J shed 3 bases, with 9 bases lying between them. CDR1 and CDR2 (germline): MNHEY, SMNVEV (reference sequence). The CDR3 totals 15 residues. The CDR3: CASSLSWGGGNTIYF. CDR3 nucleotides: TGTGCCAGCAGTTTATCGTGGGGGGGTGGAAACACCATATATTTT.

This clone was seen a few times. J is TRBJ1-1 and V is TRBV2; D is ambiguous. The CDR3 is 13 residues long. Per the germline V gene, CDR1 is SNHLY and CDR2 is FYNNEI. V was pared by 6 bases and J by 1 base, with 9 bases between. The CDR3 loop is CASRFSANTEAFF. CDR3 DNA: TGTGCCAGCAGATTCAGTGCGAACACTGAAGCTTTCTTT.

This clone was detected only a few times. The chain has TRBV6-2 or TRBV6-3 and TRBJ1-2; D possibly corresponds to TRBD1 (5 bases). V dropped 2 bases and J dropped 3 bases, with 13 bases sitting between them. The CDR3 consists of 15 residues. Germline CDR1 is MNHEY and CDR2 is SVGEGT. The CDR3 protein is CASSYPLGGDYGYTF. DNA for the CDR3: TGTGCCAGCAGTTACCCACTAGGAGGGGACTATGGCTACACCTTC.

The V and J genes are TRBV10-3 and TRBJ1-2, with D tentatively TRBD1 (5 bases). Per germline, CDR1 ENHRY and CDR2 SYGVKD. The V gene lost 2 bases and the J gene lost 7 bases, with 14 bases spanning the gap. The CDR3 is 14 residues long. The CDR3 sequence: CAISEPGAVSGYTF. CDR3 DNA: TGTGCCATCAGTGAGCCTGGGGCGGTTTCTGGCTACACCTTC.

The gene calls are TRBV7-2 and TRBJ2-7; 7 nucleotides align to TRBD2. After removal of 11 bases from V and 0 bases from J, the junction contained 7 bases not matched to a gene. Per the germline V gene, CDR1 is SGHTA and CDR2 is FQGNSA. The CDR3 length is 13 residues. CDR3 DNA: TGTGCCCCCGGGGGGACCTACTCCTACGAGCAGTACTTC. Its protein is CAPGGTYSYEQYF.

The rearrangement links TRBV3-1 (or the pseudogene TRBV3-2) to TRBJ1-6, with 7 bases aligning to TRBD1. CDR3 size: 13 residues. Unmatched junction bases numbered 2, after V lost 2 bases and J lost 10 bases. Germline assignment: CDR1 LGHDT and CDR2 YNNKEL (reference sequence). CDR3 nucleotides: TGTGCCAGCAGCCAACAGGGGGGATCACCCCTCCACTTT. Residues: CASSQQGGSPLHF.

The rearrangement uses TRBV5-1 and TRBJ2-5; 15 bases align to TRBD2. Looked up from germline, CDR1 is SGHRS and CDR2 is YFSETQ. With V trimmed by 7 bases and J by 5 bases, 9 bases remained unmatched. CDR3 length: 16 amino acids. CDR3 loop: CASGIGLAGGPETQYF. CDR3 nucleotides: TGCGCCAGCGGCATCGGACTAGCGGGGGGGCCGGAGACCCAGTACTTC.